Sequencing of this T cell receptor beta chain was carried out in a study of human T cells and chemical hapten exposure. Study at large: The scalp of each patient received a weekly diphenylcyclopropenone dose for the full approximately 26-week study. Study-level results: The study found that DPC sensitization did not change TCRs above 1 in 1000 frequency.

This clonotype was found many times. Its antigen is unknown. Time point reported: patch test 2, 6 weeks after DPC sensitization. Treatment reported: therapeutic diphenylcyclopropenone sensitization with weekly scalp DPC. The ends were cut back, 6 bases at V and 0 bases at J, with 17 bases in the middle. CDR3 length: 16 amino acids. Individual cDNA molecules in this library carried unique molecular identifiers. MiXCR, run by TCRdb on the RACE reads, gives a single entry per CDR3 protein. This table holds 95,000 or so distinct CDR3 sequences, roughly 11% found once. This receptor was obtained from a woman aged 40 to 50 with alopecia areata. Some clones in this sample may be carry-over from other donors' samples. The sample was whole blood, taken in connection with sensitization to the hapten diphenylcyclopropenone (DPC). V usage is TRBV12-3 or TRBV12-4 and J usage is TRBJ1-2; D call uncertain. The CDR3 loop reads CASRPGSGRANYGYTF. CDR3 DNA: TGTGCCAGCAGGCCCGGATCCGGGCGGGCTAACTATGGCTACACCTTC.